The TCR beta chain under discussion was sequenced for a study of CD8+CD57+ T cells in acquired aplastic anemia. Study-level background: DNA per sorted CD4+ or CD8+ sample ranged about 0.17 to 27.4 ug, averaging around 3.2 ug.

Study results and limitations: Some 28 CD8+ CDR3 sequences occurred in both the patients and the controls. For CD8+ Simpson's diversity, patients and controls showed no significant difference.

V lost 3 bases to trimming and J lost 2 bases, with 10 bases between them. The CDR3 has 14 amino acids. The germline V gene encodes CDR1 SNHLY and CDR2 FYNNEI. Patients selected for sequencing had displayed CD8+CD57+ cell expansion by flow cytometry. Genomic DNA, serving as template, underwent TCR beta VDJ and CDR3 profiling. TCRdb re-derived calls from the reads in MiXCR, one entry per CDR3 protein. The sample has roughly 290,000 distinct CDR3 sequences, about 50% seen once; the top ten hold approximately 1.3%. Concerning this clonotype: Its cognate antigen is unknown.

The chain carries TRBV2 and TRBJ2-5; D remains unclear. The specimen was sorted CD4+, CD8+, or CD8+CD57+ T cells (not recorded which) from PBMCs. The sequence came from a human donor with aplastic anemia. In DNA, the CDR3 is TGTGCCAGCAGTGAGGCAGTATTACAAGAGACCCAGTACTTC. The encoded protein is CASSEAVLQETQYF.